These 10 T cell receptor beta chains share one sample of origin, sequenced in a study of blood T cells in healthy people across ages. Next came a second PCR, run for about 7 to 11 cycles, which used a sample-barcoded 5' primer along with a J-beta primer mix. TCRdb called the 5' RACE reads again in MiXCR, with one record for every CDR3 protein. This sample has over 600,000 distinct CDR3 sequences, with around 43% found just once. Sequencing was done on a sample of blood. The receptors derive from a man older than 75 in good health.

This clonotype was seen only a few times. This chain connects TRBV6-2 or TRBV6-3 to TRBJ1-6, with TRBD1 as a possible D gene (5 bases). The CDR3 loop spans 13 amino acids. CDR1 is MNHEY, CDR2 SVGEGT, per germline. The ends were cut back, 7 bases at V and 14 bases at J, with 18 bases in the middle. The CDR3 nucleotides are TGTGCCAGCAACCGGGACGTTGCCTTCACCCTCCACTTT. Its protein is CASNRDVAFTLHF.

In regard to this clonotype: A read error may be the cause here, since a much bigger clone is one base away. CDR3 in DNA: TGTGCCGGCAGCCTCGCGGGATCGGGGGCCTACAATGAGCAGTTCTTC. This codes for CAGSLAGSGAYNEQFF. The chain links TRBV4-2 to TRBJ2-1; a possible D gene is TRBD2 (6 bases). The germline gives CDR1 LGHNA, CDR2 YNFKEQ. CDR3 length: 16 residues.

The table lists this clonotype with a few counts. Germline and junction disagree at one end, which may indicate a read error. The chain couples TRBV5-1 to TRBJ2-3; D may be TRBD1 (6 bases). The CDR3 is made up of 14 amino acids. Looked up from germline, CDR1 is SGHRS and CDR2 is YFSETQ. CDR3 DNA: TGCGCCAGCAGATTGGGACAACACACAGATACGCAGTATTTT. This sequence encodes CASRLGQHTDTQYF.

J is TRBJ1-6 and V is TRBV20-1; D is unresolved. The germline gives CDR1 DFQATT, CDR2 SNEGSKA (reference sequence). With 5 bases removed from V and 7 bases from J, the gap between germline ends came to 6 bases. The CDR3 covers 11 residues. The CDR3 DNA reads as TGCAGTGCTTTAGGCAATTCACCCCTCCACTTT. Its translation: CSALGNSPLHF.

This sequence joins TRBV4-3 and TRBJ1-4; D is unclear. CDR1 LGHNA and CDR2 YSLEER come from the germline V gene. V lost 0 bases and J 7 bases, leaving 15 bases between the germline ends. The CDR3 runs 16 residues. In nucleotides, the CDR3 is TGCGCCAGCAGCCAAGATCGCCGGGGTCTCGGTGAAAAACTGTTTTTT. Translating gives CASSQDRRGLGEKLFF.

The rearrangement uses TRBV20-1 and TRBJ2-5; 7 nucleotides match TRBD1. From germline, CDR1 is DFQATT and CDR2 SNEGSKA (reference sequence). V lost 5 bases, J lost 11 bases, and 20 bases stayed unmatched. This CDR3 is 15 amino acids long. The CDR3 spells CSASRGFEPTSEQYF. For the CDR3, the DNA is TGCAGTGCTTCCAGGGGGTTTGAACCAACCAGTGAGCAGTACTTC.

This clonotype was counted a few times. The chain uses TRBV5-1 and TRBJ2-5; D possibly uses TRBD1 or TRBD2 (6 bases each). With 3 bases removed from V and 3 bases from J, the gap between germline ends came to 24 bases. The CDR3 sequence is 18 residues long. Germline CDR1 reads SGHRS; CDR2 reads YFSETQ. CDR3 region: CASSSGGGGGGVKETQYF. As DNA, the CDR3 is TGCGCCAGCAGCTCAGGAGGAGGGGGAGGAGGGGTAAAAGAGACCCAGTACTTC.

The rearrangement joins TRBV28 to TRBJ1-1; D may be TRBD1 (5 bases). CDR3 length: 11 amino acids. Trimming removed 3 bases at V and 10 bases at J, with 9 bases between. Germline V gene lookup returns CDR1 MDHEN and CDR2 SYDVKM. Here the CDR3 reads CASSFGARAFF. DNA of the CDR3: TGTGCCAGCAGTTTCGGGGCGAGAGCTTTCTTT.

V and J are TRBV5-1 and TRBJ2-5; D not certain. V dropped 3 bases and J dropped 2 bases, with 8 bases sitting between them. The germline V gene has CDR1 SGHRS and CDR2 YFSETQ. The CDR3 spans 13 residues. This CDR3 reads CASSSHPQETQYF. The CDR3 DNA is TGCGCCAGCAGCTCGCACCCACAAGAGACCCAGTACTTC.

The chain combines TRBV9 with TRBJ2-5; no firm D call. From germline, CDR1 is SGDLS and CDR2 YYNGEE. Trimming pared 0 bases from V and 3 bases from J, leaving 9 bases between. This CDR3 has 14 residues. CDR3 in amino acids: CASSVDSAEETQYF. CDR3 nucleotides: TGTGCCAGCAGCGTAGATTCGGCAGAAGAGACCCAGTACTTC.